Presented here are 31 T cell receptor beta chains from one specimen sequenced in a study of cytomegalovirus exposure and HLA in healthy donors. The PCR was carried out with 60 Vbeta primers and 13 Jbeta primers. The method was immunoSEQ multiplex PCR; TCRdb's version includes in-frame clones alone and lacks a portion of them. The profile shows about 160,000 clones, around 85% of them singletons. The specimen was PBMCs. The receptors here all came from a woman in her 30s in good health and CMV-seronegative.

The genes are TRBV29-1 and TRBJ2-3, with D possibly TRBD2 on 5 matching bases. From germline, CDR1 is SQVTM and CDR2 ANQGSEA. The CDR3 extends over 12 amino acids. The V gene lost 6 bases and the J gene lost 0 bases, with 7 bases spanning the gap. The CDR3: CSVEDSTDTQYF. For the CDR3, the DNA is TGCAGCGTGGAGGACAGCACAGATACGCAGTATTTT.

CDR3 protein: CASSYGTVFNYGYTF. In DNA form, the CDR3 reads TGCGCCAGCAGCTATGGGACAGTTTTTAACTATGGCTACACCTTC. The chain is built from TRBV4-1 and TRBJ1-2, with TRBD1 identical over 7 bases. The CDR3 contains 15 residues. Trimming took 5 bases from V and 1 from J; bases not matched to a gene: 7. Per the germline V gene, CDR1 is MGHRA and CDR2 is YSYEKL.

The chain joins TRBV28 to TRBJ2-7, with TRBD1 matching 7 bases. This CDR3 comprises 14 residues. Germline V gene sequence: CDR1 MDHEN, CDR2 SYDVKM. V lost 7 bases and J lost 3; bases outside the gene matches: 9. In DNA, the CDR3 is TGTGCCAGCACTTTGACAGGGTTCTTCTACGAGCAGTACTTC. As protein: CASTLTGFFYEQYF. The entire variable domain, with the rest obtained from reference TRBV28 and TRBJ2-7, is as follows: DVKVTQSSRYLVKRTGEKVFLECVQDMDHENMFWYRQDPGLGLRLIYFSYDVKMKEKGDIPEGYSVSREKKERFSLILESASTNQTSMYLCASTLTGFFYEQYFGPGTRLTVT.

The chain carries TRBV9 and TRBJ2-2; possible D gene TRBD2, 7 bases. The CDR3 length is 15 residues. Trimming removed 4 bases from V and 4 bases from J, with 14 bases in between. The germline gives CDR1 SGDLS, CDR2 YYNGEE. In DNA, the CDR3 is TGTGCCAGCAGCACCGTGGGGGGGGCCACCGGGGAGCTGTTTTTT. This translates into CASSTVGGATGELFF.

The genes are TRBV28 and TRBJ1-5; a possible D gene is TRBD1 (5 bases). Looked up from germline, CDR1 is MDHEN and CDR2 is SYDVKM. Deletions cut 6 bases from V and 6 bases from J, with 9 bases between. This CDR3 is built from 12 residues. DNA of the CDR3: TGTGCCAGCAGACAGGCCATTCAGCCCCAGCATTTT. Translating gives CASRQAIQPQHF. Full variable domain (missing parts from reference TRBV28 and TRBJ1-5): DVKVTQSSRYLVKRTGEKVFLECVQDMDHENMFWYRQDPGLGLRLIYFSYDVKMKEKGDIPEGYSVSREKKERFSLILESASTNQTSMYLCASRQAIQPQHFGDGTRLSIL.

The chain couples TRBV27 to TRBJ1-1, with D unresolved. The ends were cut back, 2 bases at V and 3 bases at J, with 10 bases in the middle. The CDR3 totals 14 residues. Per germline, CDR1 MNHEY and CDR2 SMNVEV (reference sequence). CDR3 DNA: TGTGCCAGCAGTTTAAGGATTCGGGACACTGAAGCTTTCTTT. Protein product: CASSLRIRDTEAFF.

J is TRBJ2-3 and V is TRBV27, with 8 bases lining up with TRBD1. The germline V gene has CDR1 MNHEY and CDR2 SMNVEV (reference sequence). V trimming: 6 bases; J trimming: 4 bases; junction bases outside the gene matches: 3. The CDR3 is made up of 13 amino acids. This chain's CDR3 is CASSDRGPDTQYF. In DNA, the CDR3 is TGTGCCAGCAGCGACAGGGGACCAGATACGCAGTATTTT.

The chain is built from TRBV5-6 and TRBJ2-7; the D gene is possibly TRBD1 (6 bases). CDR3 length: 13 residues. Trimming took off 2 bases at V and 2 bases at J, with 8 bases between the two ends. Germline assignment: CDR1 SGHDT and CDR2 YYEEEE. The CDR3 is CASSFGTTYEQYF. CDR3 nucleotides: TGTGCCAGCAGCTTCGGGACAACCTACGAGCAGTACTTC.

The gene calls are TRBV28 and TRBJ2-1, with 9 bases that match TRBD2. With V trimmed by 6 bases and J by 2 bases, 5 bases remained unmatched. CDR3 length: 15 residues. Per the germline V gene, CDR1 is MDHEN and CDR2 is SYDVKM. In DNA, the CDR3 is TGTGCCAGCAGCACCCTAGCGGGGCCCTACAATGAGCAGTTCTTC. Its translation: CASSTLAGPYNEQFF.

The chain carries TRBV27 and TRBJ2-6; 7 bases map to TRBD1. The length of the CDR3 is 16 residues. Germline CDR1 MNHEY, CDR2 SMNVEV (reference sequence). Losses at the gene ends were 6 bases for V and 0 bases for J; bases not matched to a gene: 5. Written as DNA, the CDR3 is TGTGCCAGCAGACCGGACAGGACCTCTGGGGCCAACGTCCTGACTTTC. It is translated as CASRPDRTSGANVLTF.

The chain combines TRBV27 with TRBJ2-7; 7 positions agree with TRBD2. CDR1 MNHEY and CDR2 SMNVEV come from the germline V gene (reference sequence). Trimming removed 2 bases from V and 5 bases from J; junction bases left unmatched: 9. This CDR3 is 15 amino acids long. DNA for the CDR3: TGTGCCAGCAGTTTAACGGCGGGGGTTTCCCACGAGCAGTACTTC. Translation: CASSLTAGVSHEQYF.

The V call is TRBV2, the J call TRBJ1-1; 7 bases are a match to TRBD1. Germline lookup yields CDR1 SNHLY and CDR2 FYNNEI. V lost 5 bases to trimming and J lost 0 bases; unmatched junction nucleotides: 3. This CDR3 has 14 residues. Written as DNA, the CDR3 is TGTGCCAGCAGTATACAGGGGATGAACACTGAAGCTTTCTTT. Its protein product is CASSIQGMNTEAFF. The full variable domain, rest sourced from reference TRBV2 and TRBJ1-1, is EPEVTQTPSHQVTQMGQEVILRCVPISNHLYFYWYRQILGQKVEFLVSFYNNEISEKSEIFDDQFSVERPDGSNFTLKIRSTKLEDSAMYFCASSIQGMNTEAFFGQGTRLTVV.

J is TRBJ1-5 and V is TRBV5-6, with a weak D call TRBD1 (6 bases). Trimming cost V 3 bases and J 5 bases, with 9 bases left between them. Germline assignment: CDR1 SGHDT and CDR2 YYEEEE. The CDR3 loop spans 13 amino acids. The CDR3 protein is CASSYRVDQPQHF. CDR3 bases: TGTGCCAGCAGCTACAGGGTGGATCAGCCCCAGCATTTT. The whole variable domain, remainder taken from reference TRBV5-6 and TRBJ1-5, is DAGVTQSPTHLIKTRGQQVTLRCSPKSGHDTVSWYQQALGQGPQFIFQYYEEEERQRGNFPDRFSGHQFPNYSSELNVNALLLGDSALYLCASSYRVDQPQHFGDGTRLSIL.

In this sample, this clone turned up once. The chain carries TRBV27 and TRBJ2-7, with 10 bases lining up with TRBD1. J was trimmed by 2 bases and V by 9 bases; bases with no gene match: 7. The CDR3 has 14 amino acids. Germline CDR1 reads MNHEY; CDR2 reads SMNVEV (reference sequence). In DNA form, the CDR3 reads TGTGCCAGTACGAGACAGGGGGCGCCCTACGAGCAGTACTTC. Amino acids: CASTRQGAPYEQYF.

The chain links TRBV10-3 to TRBJ1-5, with TRBD1 identical over 10 bases. The V segment lost 10 bases and the J segment 9 bases; nucleotides outside the gene matches: 9. The germline gives CDR1 ENHRY, CDR2 SYGVKD. The CDR3 covers 13 residues. As DNA, the CDR3 is TGTGCCAGTGGGACAGGGGTAGCAGGGCCCCAGCATTTT. It specifies CASGTGVAGPQHF.

Worth noting for this clone: Other nucleotide sequences from this sample produce the same CDR3. J is TRBJ1-1 and V is TRBV10-1; D not certain. CDR1 and CDR2 (germline): WNHNN, SYGVQD (reference sequence). V was trimmed by 0 bases and J by 5 bases, leaving 10 bases between them. The CDR3 spans 14 residues. CDR3 in DNA: TGCGCCAGCAGTGAGTCCCTCGGCGGTACTGAAGCTTTCTTT. Encoded protein: CASSESLGGTEAFF.

This chain links TRBV5-6 with TRBJ1-1, with TRBD1 identical over 9 bases. The CDR3 is made up of 16 amino acids. Trimming at V came to 1 base and at J to 5 bases, leaving 9 bases not matched to a gene. Germline lookup yields CDR1 SGHDT and CDR2 YYEEEE. The CDR3 is CASSLLGGTGQTEAFF. The CDR3 nucleotides are TGTGCCAGCAGCTTGTTAGGTGGGACAGGGCAAACTGAAGCTTTCTTT.

This sequence joins TRBV9 and TRBJ2-2; 10 bases are a match to TRBD2. The CDR3 sequence is 18 residues long. The V and J ends lost 0 bases and 1 base, in that order; junction bases with no gene match: 6. The germline V gene has CDR1 SGDLS and CDR2 YYNGEE. The CDR3 nucleotides read TGTGCCAGCAGCGTAGCCCCAGCGGGAGGGGTGAACACCGGGGAGCTGTTTTTT. Translating gives CASSVAPAGGVNTGELFF.

This chain uses TRBV27 with TRBJ1-1; TRBD1 agrees at 7 bases. The trim removed 2 bases at V and 4 bases at J, leaving 7 bases unmatched. The V gene's germline CDR1 is MNHEY and CDR2 SMNVEV (reference sequence). The CDR3 runs to 15 residues. CDR3 region: CASSLEGARITEAFF. CDR3 DNA: TGTGCCAGCAGTTTAGAGGGGGCGAGAATCACTGAAGCTTTCTTT.

The chain employs TRBV5-4 and TRBJ2-1, with a possible D match to TRBD1 (7 bases). The CDR3 has 16 amino acids. Germline values: CDR1 SGHNT, CDR2 YYREEE (reference sequence). The V end lost 4 bases, the J end lost 4 bases, and 18 bases lay between the germline ends. The CDR3 region has the DNA TGTGCCAGCAGCCCTGAACAGGGGCGGGGATACAATGAGCAGTTCTTC. This sequence encodes CASSPEQGRGYNEQFF.

J is TRBJ2-6 and V is TRBV11-1; D is possibly TRBD2 (6 bases). The CDR3 extends over 15 amino acids. Looked up from germline, CDR1 is SGHAT and CDR2 is FQDESV (reference sequence). V lost 6 bases to trimming and J lost 4 bases, with 13 bases between them. In DNA, the CDR3 is TGTGCCAGCAGGCCGGACTATCCCGGGGCCAACGTCCTGACTTTC. Amino acids: CASRPDYPGANVLTF.

The rearrangement joins TRBV29-1 to TRBJ2-3; D is unclear. Trimming removed 3 bases from V and 0 bases from J, with 19 bases in between. This CDR3 spans 17 amino acids. In germline, CDR1 is SQVTM, CDR2 ANQGSEA. The CDR3 sequence is CSVDSASSNLSTDTQYF. For the CDR3, the DNA is TGCAGCGTTGATTCCGCAAGCTCCAATTTGAGCACAGATACGCAGTATTTT.

The chain couples TRBV18 to TRBJ2-5; TRBD2 agrees at 7 bases. CDR1 KGHSH and CDR2 LQKENI come from the germline V gene. V lost 1 base to trimming and J lost 2 bases; unmatched junction nucleotides: 13. The CDR3 is 18 residues long. The CDR3 here is CASSPLPRSRGGQETQYF. CDR3 sequence (DNA): TGTGCCAGCTCACCACTACCGAGGAGTCGGGGAGGGCAAGAGACCCAGTACTTC.

This clone was detected only once. The genes are TRBV10-2 and TRBJ2-1; 11 bases agree with TRBD2. This CDR3 is 14 amino acids long. Germline lookup yields CDR1 WSHSY and CDR2 SAAADI. V lost 11 bases and J lost 2; bases outside the gene matches: 5. Written as DNA, the CDR3 is TGCGCCGCCTCTAGCGGGAGGACCTACAATGAGCAGTTCTTC. Amino acid sequence: CAASSGRTYNEQFF.

This clone showed up just once. V and J are TRBV19 and TRBJ1-2; D not certain. The CDR3 loop spans 13 amino acids. CDR1 LNHDA and CDR2 SQIVND come from the germline V gene (reference sequence). Between the trimmed V and J ends, which lost 7 bases and 8 bases, there was a span of 17 bases. CDR3 loop: CASTVPGLDGYTF. For the CDR3, the DNA is TGTGCCAGTACCGTGCCGGGTTTAGACGGCTACACCTTC.

V and J are TRBV5-1 and TRBJ2-2; 15 nucleotides align to TRBD2. The CDR3 loop spans 16 amino acids. Germline CDR1 is SGHRS and CDR2 is YFSETQ. Trimming removed 4 bases from V and 6 bases from J; junction bases left unmatched: 4. The CDR3 sequence: CASSLGLAGGAGELFF. CDR3 in DNA: TGCGCCAGCAGCCTGGGACTAGCGGGGGGTGCCGGGGAGCTGTTTTTT.

The chain has TRBV27 and TRBJ2-3; 8 positions match TRBD1. This CDR3 region has 15 residues. Germline CDR1 reads MNHEY; CDR2 reads SMNVEV (reference sequence). V dropped 9 bases and J dropped 3; count of bases not matched to a gene: 11. The DNA for the CDR3 is TGTGCCAGTTCGATCCCCAGGGGGCGGACAGATACGCAGTATTTT. The encoded protein is CASSIPRGRTDTQYF.

The V gene is TRBV7-8, the J gene TRBJ2-1; TRBD1 matches at 7 bases. CDR1 is SGHVS, CDR2 FQNEAQ, per germline. With V trimmed by 5 bases and J by 6 bases, 13 bases remained unmatched. The CDR3 runs to 16 residues. CDR3 amino acids: CASSPPVTGLSNEQFF. The CDR3 DNA follows: TGTGCCAGCAGCCCCCCGGTGACAGGGTTAAGCAATGAGCAGTTCTTC. Together with reference TRBV7-8 and TRBJ2-1, the CDR3 gives the full variable domain: GAGVSQSPRYKVAKRGQDVALRCDPISGHVSLFWYQQALGQGPEFLTYFQNEAQLDKSGLPSDRFFAERPEGSVSTLKIQRTQQEDSAVYLCASSPPVTGLSNEQFFGPGTRLTVL.

CDR3 nucleotide sequence: TGTGCCAGCAGCCCAGGGTTCTACGAGCAGTACTTC. Residues: CASSPGFYEQYF. The chain is built from TRBV7-2 and TRBJ2-7; possible D gene TRBD1, 5 bases. This CDR3 has 12 residues. Trimming stripped 5 bases from V and 3 bases from J, with 8 bases between. Germline V gene lookup returns CDR1 SGHTA and CDR2 FQGNSA.

The J gene is TRBJ2-2, the V gene TRBV4-2, with 16 bases fitting TRBD2. The germline gives CDR1 LGHNA, CDR2 YNFKEQ. After removal of 2 bases from V and 1 base from J, the junction contained 7 bases not matched to a gene. This CDR3 contains 20 residues. The CDR3 DNA reads as TGTGCCAGCAGCCAATACGCCGGGACTAGCGGGAGGGTGAACACCGGGGAGCTGTTTTTT. It translates to CASSQYAGTSGRVNTGELFF.

The V and J genes are TRBV29-1 and TRBJ1-2; 9 nucleotides align to TRBD1. This CDR3 is built from 13 residues. Germline assignment: CDR1 SQVTM and CDR2 ANQGSEA. The J segment lost 8 bases and the V segment lost 4 bases, leaving 8 bases of the junction unmatched. As DNA, the CDR3 is TGCAGCGTTGGGATGGGGACAGGGAGCGGCTACACCTTC. Translating it yields CSVGMGTGSGYTF.